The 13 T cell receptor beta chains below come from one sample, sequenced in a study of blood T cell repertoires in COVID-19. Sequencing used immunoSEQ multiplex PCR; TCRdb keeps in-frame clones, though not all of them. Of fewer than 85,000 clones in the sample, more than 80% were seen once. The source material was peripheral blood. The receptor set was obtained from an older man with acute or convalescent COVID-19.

DNA for the CDR3: TGTGCCAGCAGCTCGGGGTCTGGAAACACCATATATTTT. Protein: CASSSGSGNTIYF. The chain employs TRBV7-2 and TRBJ1-3; D remains unclear. Germline values: CDR1 SGHTA, CDR2 FQGNSA. The CDR3 covers 13 residues. Trimming removed 4 bases at V and 1 base at J, with 5 bases between.

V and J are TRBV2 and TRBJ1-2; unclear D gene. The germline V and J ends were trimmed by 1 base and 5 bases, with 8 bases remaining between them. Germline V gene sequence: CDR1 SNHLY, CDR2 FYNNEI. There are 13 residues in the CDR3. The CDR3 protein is CASSEEAGYGYTF. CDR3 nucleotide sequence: TGTGCCAGCAGTGAAGAGGCGGGATATGGCTACACCTTC. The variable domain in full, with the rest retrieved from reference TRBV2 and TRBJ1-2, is EPEVTQTPSHQVTQMGQEVILRCVPISNHLYFYWYRQILGQKVEFLVSFYNNEISEKSEIFDDQFSVERPDGSNFTLKIRSTKLEDSAMYFCASSEEAGYGYTFGSGTRLTVV.

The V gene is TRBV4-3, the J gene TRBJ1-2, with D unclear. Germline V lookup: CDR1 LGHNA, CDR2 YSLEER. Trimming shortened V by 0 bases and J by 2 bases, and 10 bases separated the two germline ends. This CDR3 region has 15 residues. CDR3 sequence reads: CASSQDPEPNYGYTF. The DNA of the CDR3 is TGCGCCAGCAGCCAAGATCCGGAGCCCAACTATGGCTACACCTTC.

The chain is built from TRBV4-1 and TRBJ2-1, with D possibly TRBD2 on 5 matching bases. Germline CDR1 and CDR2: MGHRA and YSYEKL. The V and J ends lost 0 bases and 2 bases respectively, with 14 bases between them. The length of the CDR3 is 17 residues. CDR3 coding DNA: TGCGCCAGCAGCCAAGAAAGAGGGCAGCGGCCCTACAATGAGCAGTTCTTC. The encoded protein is CASSQERGQRPYNEQFF.

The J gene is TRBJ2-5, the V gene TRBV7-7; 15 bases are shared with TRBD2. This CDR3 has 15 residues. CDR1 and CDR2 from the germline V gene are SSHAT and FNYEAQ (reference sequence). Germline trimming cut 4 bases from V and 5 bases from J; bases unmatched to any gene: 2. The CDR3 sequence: CASSSGLAGGETQYF. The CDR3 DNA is TGTGCCAGCAGCTCCGGACTAGCGGGAGGGGAGACCCAGTACTTC.

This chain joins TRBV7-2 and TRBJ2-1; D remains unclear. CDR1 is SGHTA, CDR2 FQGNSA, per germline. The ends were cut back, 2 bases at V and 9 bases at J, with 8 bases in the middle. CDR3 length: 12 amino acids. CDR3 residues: CASSLSAVEQFF. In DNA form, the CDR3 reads TGTGCCAGCAGCTTAAGCGCGGTTGAGCAGTTCTTC.

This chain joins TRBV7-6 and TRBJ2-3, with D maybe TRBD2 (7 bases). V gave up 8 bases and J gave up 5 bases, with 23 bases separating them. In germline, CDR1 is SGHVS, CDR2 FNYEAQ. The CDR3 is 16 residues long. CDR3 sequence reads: CASGGLTGGRGDTQYF. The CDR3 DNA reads TGTGCCAGCGGGGGGCTTACGGGAGGCCGGGGAGATACGCAGTATTTT.

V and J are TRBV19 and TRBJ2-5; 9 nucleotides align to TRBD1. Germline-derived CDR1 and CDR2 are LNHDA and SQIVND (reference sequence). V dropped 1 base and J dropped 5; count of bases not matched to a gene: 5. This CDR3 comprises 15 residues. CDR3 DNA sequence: TGTGCCAGTAGTATAGGTGGACAGGGGAGGGAGACCCAGTACTTC. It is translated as CASSIGGQGRETQYF. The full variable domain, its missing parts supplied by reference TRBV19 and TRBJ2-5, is DGGITQSPKYLFRKEGQNVTLSCEQNLNHDAMYWYRQDPGQGLRLIYYSQIVNDFQKGDIAEGYSVSREKKESFPLTVTSAQKNPTAFYLCASSIGGQGRETQYFGPGTRLLVL.

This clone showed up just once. The CDR3 DNA is TGTGCCAGCAGCTTAGACAGGGAAGGCAACACCATATATTTT. Translated, it gives CASSLDREGNTIYF. The chain uses TRBV7-9 and TRBJ1-3, with a possible D match to TRBD1 (6 bases). The V end lost 1 base, the J end lost 7 bases, and 11 bases lay between the germline ends. In germline, CDR1 is SEHNR, CDR2 FQNEAQ (reference sequence). This CDR3 region has 14 residues.

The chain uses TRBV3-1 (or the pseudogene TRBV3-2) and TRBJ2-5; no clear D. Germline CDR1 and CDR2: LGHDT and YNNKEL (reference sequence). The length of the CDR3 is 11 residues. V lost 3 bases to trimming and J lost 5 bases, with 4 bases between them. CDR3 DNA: TGTGCCAGCAGCCATTCGGAGACCCAGTACTTC. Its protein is CASSHSETQYF.

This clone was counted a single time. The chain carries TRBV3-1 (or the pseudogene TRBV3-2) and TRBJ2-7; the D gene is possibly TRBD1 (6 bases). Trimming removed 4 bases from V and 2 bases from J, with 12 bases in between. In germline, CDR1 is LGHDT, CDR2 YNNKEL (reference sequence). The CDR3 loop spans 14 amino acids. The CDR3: CASSRDTLPYEQYF. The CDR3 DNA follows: TGTGCCAGCAGCCGGGACACCTTACCCTACGAGCAGTACTTC.

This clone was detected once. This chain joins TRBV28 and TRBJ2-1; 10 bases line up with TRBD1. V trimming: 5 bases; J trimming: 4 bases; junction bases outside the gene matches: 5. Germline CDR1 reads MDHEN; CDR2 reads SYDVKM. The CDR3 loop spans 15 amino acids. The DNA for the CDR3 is TGTGCCAGCAGTGACAGGGGGCGTTTTTACAATGAGCAGTTCTTC. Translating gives CASSDRGRFYNEQFF. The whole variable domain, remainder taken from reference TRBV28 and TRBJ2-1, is DVKVTQSSRYLVKRTGEKVFLECVQDMDHENMFWYRQDPGLGLRLIYFSYDVKMKEKGDIPEGYSVSREKKERFSLILESASTNQTSMYLCASSDRGRFYNEQFFGPGTRLTVL.

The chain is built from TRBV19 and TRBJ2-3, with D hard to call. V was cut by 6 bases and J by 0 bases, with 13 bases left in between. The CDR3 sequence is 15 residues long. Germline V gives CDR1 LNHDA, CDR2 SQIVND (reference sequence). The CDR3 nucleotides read TGTGCCAGTAGCCGACCGGGTACTAGCACAGATACGCAGTATTTT. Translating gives CASSRPGTSTDTQYF.